Following are 23 T cell receptor beta chains from one sample sequenced in a study of tumor-infiltrating lymphocytes in primary liver carcinoma (dated by TCRdb to the late 2010s). Total RNA and DNA were co-extracted without cell sorting from around 20-30 mg of bulk tissue using the AllPrep DNA/RNA mini kit. The data were produced on an Illumina HiSeq 2500. Starting from 500 to 600 ng total RNA, TCRbeta-specific cDNA was produced by reverse transcription with a constant-region primer and ProtoScript II reverse transcriptase. The TCRbeta libraries were prepared through three rounds of nested multiplex PCR following a slightly modified ARM-PCR procedure. Each of the first two PCR rounds ran for around 11 cycles using multiplex TRBV1-TRBV30 forward primers together with a Cbeta reverse primer. The public reads were reanalyzed by TCRdb: fastp trimming at Q25, MiXCR alignment, in-frame beta chains only. Identical CDR3 proteins give one entry, which carries the most common genes and DNA. The table for this sample lists around 70,000 distinct CDR3 sequences; nearly 70% of them were counted only once. The ten largest clones capture 28% of the sample.

The sample consisted of liver tumor tissue from sampling region 4. The cell subset or site label here, explained by the study, means: tumor region T4, right-lateral pole. The receptors were sampled from a man aged 35 to 55 with primary liver carcinoma and hepatitis B virus infection.

The gene calls are TRBV7-9 and TRBJ2-7; 7 bases are a match to TRBD2. The germline V gene encodes CDR1 SEHNR and CDR2 FQNEAQ (reference sequence). The CDR3 covers 15 residues. Trimming cost V 3 bases and J 5 bases; bases outside gene matches: 10. The CDR3 DNA reads TGTGCCAGCAGCTTCTACGGCGGGGGTACCCACGAGCAGTACGTC. Its protein product is CASSFYGGGTHEQYV.

The V call is TRBV11-1, the J call TRBJ2-7; D is perhaps TRBD2 (6 bases). There are 15 residues in the CDR3. The germline CDR1 and CDR2 sequences are SGHAT and FQDESV (reference sequence). The germline V and J ends were trimmed by 6 bases and 3 bases, with 18 bases remaining between them. In nucleotides, the CDR3 is TGTGCCAGCAGTCATGGAGGGGCCGTCAGCTACGAGCAGTACTTC. As protein: CASSHGGAVSYEQYF. Filled out from reference TRBV11-1 and TRBJ2-7, the complete variable domain reads EAEVAQSPRYKITEKSQAVAFWCDPISGHATLYWYRQILGQGPELLVQFQDESVVDDSQLPKDRFSAERLKGVDSTLKIQPAELGDSAMYLCASSHGGAVSYEQYFGPGTRLTVT.

Worth noting for this clonotype: The missing conserved phenylalanine or tryptophan at the end of this CDR3 makes a read error likely. The chain combines TRBV2 with TRBJ1-5, with 8 bases matching TRBD1. This CDR3 is 17 amino acids long. The J segment lost 5 bases and the V segment lost 4 bases, leaving 13 bases of the junction unmatched. CDR1 is SNHLY, CDR2 FYNNEI, per germline. The CDR3 DNA sequence: TGTGCCAGCAGTGGGCACAGGGGGACAGGCCCCTATCAGCCCCAGCATTCT. It codes for CASSGHRGTGPYQPQHS.

As to this clonotype: An end of the junction differs from the germline gene, which may be a read error. The chain links TRBV4-1 to TRBJ2-7; D might be TRBD2 (6 bases). This CDR3 spans 13 amino acids. Looked up from germline, CDR1 is MGHRA and CDR2 is YSYEKL. In nucleotides, the CDR3 is TGCGCCAGCAGCCACGGGGGTCCCTACGAGCACTACTTC. Protein sequence: CASSHGGPYEHYF.

Notes on this clonotype: A read error is possible here, since a much larger clone lies one base away. The chain couples TRBV19 to TRBJ2-1; tentatively, D is TRBD2 (5 bases). CDR3 length: 13 amino acids. CDR1 and CDR2 from the germline V gene are LNHDA and SQIVND (reference sequence). V dropped 11 bases and J dropped 4 bases, with 15 bases sitting between them. The chain's CDR3 is CAVGANGYNEQFF. CDR3 nucleotides: TGTGCCGTGGGAGCTAACGGGTACAATGAGCAGTTCTTC.

This clonotype was detected ten times or more. V and J are TRBV9 and TRBJ2-2; D possibly uses TRBD1 or TRBD2 (5 bases each). Germline values: CDR1 SGDLS, CDR2 YYNGEE. This CDR3 is built from 15 residues. Between the trimmed V and J ends, which lost 0 bases and 5 bases, there was a span of 11 bases. CDR3 sequence reads: CASSVVGEGTGELFF. In DNA, the CDR3 is TGTGCCAGCAGCGTAGTCGGAGAGGGGACCGGGGAGCTGTTTTTT.

Comments on this clonotype: This CDR3 is missing its conserved last phenylalanine or tryptophan, likely due to a read error. The V and J genes are TRBV12-3 or TRBV12-4 and TRBJ2-1; D is unclear. The CDR3 covers 14 residues. V was clipped by 1 base and J by 2 bases, with 6 bases between them. CDR3 loop: CASSLGLAYNEQFL. The CDR3 coding sequence is TGTGCCAGCAGTTTAGGGCTAGCCTACAATGAGCAGTTCTTA.

The J gene is TRBJ1-1, the V gene TRBV6-1; D gene uncertain. Trimming removed 2 bases from V and 0 bases from J, with 7 bases in between. The CDR3 sequence is 14 residues long. Germline CDR1 MNHNS, CDR2 SASEGT. CDR3 in amino acids: CASSEYDVNTEAFF. CDR3 DNA sequence: TGTGCCAGCAGTGAATACGACGTGAACACTGAAGCTTTCTTT.

This clonotype showed up just a few times. The chain employs TRBV6-5 and TRBJ2-7; 7 nucleotides align to TRBD1. The CDR3 is 15 residues long. The germline V gene encodes CDR1 MNHEY and CDR2 SVGAGI. J gave up 3 bases and V 0 bases, and 5 bases lay outside the gene matches. The CDR3 loop is CASSYSRRQGYEQYF. The CDR3, as DNA: TGTGCCAGCAGTTACTCGAGGCGACAGGGCTACGAGCAGTACTTC.

For this clonotype: A much larger clone lies a single base off, so this may be a read error. V usage is TRBV7-8 and J usage is TRBJ2-7; perhaps TRBD2 as D (5 bases). CDR1 SGHVS and CDR2 FQNEAQ come from the germline V gene. This CDR3 is 16 amino acids long. V gave up 4 bases and J gave up 0 bases, with 16 bases separating them. The CDR3 spells CASSSIVGATSYEQYF. CDR3 sequence (DNA): TGTGCCAGCAGCTCCATAGTGGGAGCGACCTCCTACGAGCAGTACTTC. The full variable domain, its missing parts supplied by reference TRBV7-8 and TRBJ2-7, is GAGVSQSPRYKVAKRGQDVALRCDPISGHVSLFWYQQALGQGPEFLTYFQNEAQLDKSGLPSDRFFAERPEGSVSTLKIQRTQQEDSAVYLCASSSIVGATSYEQYFGPGTRLTVT.

In regard to this clonotype: It is likely a read error, because the conserved phenylalanine at the end of the CDR3 is missing. This sequence joins TRBV18 and TRBJ2-1; D call uncertain. The CDR3 has 14 amino acids. CDR1 is KGHSH and CDR2 is LQKENI in the germline V gene. The CDR3 spells CASSPFESYNGQFS. CDR3 DNA sequence: TGTGCCAGCTCCCCTTTTGAATCCTACAATGGGCAGTTCTCC.

This chain joins TRBV11-2 and TRBJ2-7, with D possibly being TRBD1 (6 bases). The CDR3 is 13 amino acids. V lost 4 bases and J lost 4, with 11 bases in between. Looked up from germline, CDR1 is SGHAT and CDR2 is FQNNGV. For the CDR3, the DNA is TGTGCCAGCAGCTCGAGACAGGAGTACGAGCAGTACTTC. Translating it yields CASSSRQEYEQYF.

Worth noting for this clonotype: A much bigger clone sits one base away, suggesting this may be a read error. This sequence joins TRBV10-3 and TRBJ1-4; D call uncertain. This CDR3 contains 15 residues. Trimming shortened V by 2 bases and J by 7 bases, and 14 bases separated the two germline ends. Germline lookup yields CDR1 ENHRY and CDR2 SYGVKD. CDR3 DNA sequence: TGTGCCATCAGTGAGCCGACGAAGCATAGTGAAAAACTGTTTTTT. Translating gives CAISEPTKHSEKLFF.

The V and J genes are TRBV6-5 and TRBJ2-3; TRBD2 matches 9 bases. This CDR3 region has 14 residues. CDR1 is MNHEY, CDR2 SVGAGI, per germline. The V and J ends lost 9 bases and 5 bases, in that order; junction bases with no gene match: 9. The CDR3 bases are TGTGCCAGTTTTGGACTAGCGAGAGTAGATACGCAGTATTTT. Translated, it gives CASFGLARVDTQYF.

CDR3 residues: CAISERGGEDEQYF. The CDR3 nucleotides read TGTGCCATCAGTGAGCGGGGAGGAGAGGACGAGCAGTACTTC. This chain joins TRBV10-3 and TRBJ2-7; D is perhaps TRBD2 (6 bases). The CDR3 spans 14 residues. Trimming removed 2 bases at V and 5 bases at J, with 13 bases between. The V gene's germline CDR1 is ENHRY and CDR2 SYGVKD.

The chain employs TRBV11-2 and TRBJ2-1, with TRBD2 as a possible D gene (5 bases). The CDR3 spans 14 residues. The germline gives CDR1 SGHAT, CDR2 FQNNGV. V was shortened by 5 bases and J by 8 bases, with 16 bases between the two germline ends. The CDR3 DNA reads TGTGCCAGCAGCCCGACTAACGGGATTGATGAGCAGTTCTTC. Its protein product is CASSPTNGIDEQFF.

Concerning this clonotype itself: A read error may account for a junction end that differs from germline. This chain's CDR3 is CVSRSRGSARRETQYF. DNA for the CDR3: TGTGTCAGCAGATCCCGGGGCTCGGCCCGCCGAGAGACCCAGTACTTC. The genes are TRBV11-2 and TRBJ2-5, with D perhaps being TRBD1 or TRBD2 (5 bases each). CDR1 is SGHAT, CDR2 FQNNGV, per germline. This CDR3 is built from 16 residues.

As concerns this clonotype: The junction shows a germline mismatch at one end, possibly a read error. J is TRBJ2-7 and V is TRBV4-2; possibly TRBD2 for D (5 bases). This CDR3 has 16 residues. The germline V gene has CDR1 LGHNA and CDR2 YNFKEQ. CDR3 sequence reads: CASSQEFRASSYERYF. CDR3 in DNA: TGCGCCAGCAGCCAAGAGTTCCGCGCTAGCTCCTACGAGCGGTACTTC.

There are many counts of this clonotype. The rearrangement joins TRBV15 to TRBJ2-2; D is perhaps TRBD1 (6 bases). The CDR3 sequence is 18 residues long. Germline V CDR1 and CDR2: LNHNV, YYDKDF (reference sequence). The V end was cut by 0 bases, the J end by 4 bases, with 18 bases between. CDR3 in amino acids: CATSRDSVTTGVTGELFF. CDR3 DNA sequence: TGTGCCACCAGCAGAGATTCTGTGACGACAGGAGTCACCGGGGAGCTGTTTTTT.

Remarks on this clonotype: This clone may be a read error of a much larger clone one base away. This chain connects TRBV10-3 to TRBJ2-2; 7 bases line up with TRBD1. Trimming took 6 bases from V and 7 from J; bases not matched to a gene: 17. The CDR3 loop spans 17 amino acids. Germline V gives CDR1 ENHRY, CDR2 SYGVKD. In DNA form, the CDR3 reads TGTGCCATCAGCAGAACGACAATTGACAGGGCGAACGGGGAGCTGTTTTTT. Its protein is CAISRTTIDRANGELFF.

With respect to this clonotype: No conserved phenylalanine or tryptophan ends this CDR3, so it is likely a read error. This rearrangement joins TRBV29-1 to TRBJ2-5; 8 bases map to TRBD1. The CDR3 length is 14 residues. Per germline, CDR1 SQVTM and CDR2 ANQGSEA. The CDR3: CSARQGMNQETQYL. For the CDR3, the DNA is TGCAGCGCAAGACAGGGGATGAACCAAGAAACCCAGTACCTC.

The table lists this clonotype with a count of one. This could be a read error, since a much larger clone is one nucleotide away. The rearrangement joins TRBV30 to TRBJ1-3; D is ambiguous. CDR1 is GTSNPN and CDR2 is SVGIG in the germline V gene (reference sequence). The CDR3 is 13 amino acids. Here the CDR3 DNA reads TGTGTCTGTTCCCGGGCAGGAGGAAACACCATATATTTT. As protein: CVCSRAGGNTIYF.

In regard to this clonotype: At one end the junction does not follow the germline gene, possibly because of a read error. V usage is TRBV10-1 and J usage is TRBJ2-1; D unresolved. Germline CDR1 and CDR2: WNHNN and SYGVQD (reference sequence). This CDR3 is 15 amino acids long. This CDR3 reads CASSESRSSYYEQFF. CDR3 coding DNA: TGCGCCAGTAGTGAGTCCCGAAGCTCCTACTATGAGCAGTTCTTC.